The 27 T cell receptor beta chains given below trace back to one sample, sequenced in a study of patients and donors after allogeneic stem cell transplantation. TCRdb used MiXCR to reprocess the RT-PCR reads, holding one entry per CDR3 protein. The sample holds approximately 140,000 distinct CDR3 sequences, approximately 40% seen once. Sequencing was carried out using blood, either unsorted or a sorted T cell fraction (not recorded which). These receptors all stem from a human donor who was either an allogeneic HSCT recipient or a stem cell or donor lymphocyte infusion donor (not recorded which). It is not recorded whose cells these are; they may come from a transplant donor.

The rearrangement links TRBV18 to TRBJ2-2; D possibly corresponds to TRBD1 (5 bases). Germline CDR1 is KGHSH and CDR2 is LQKENI. CDR3 length: 14 residues. Trimming took 3 bases from V and 4 from J, leaving 9 bases between them. The CDR3 sequence is CASSPRQSTGELFF. In DNA, the CDR3 is TGTGCCAGCTCACCGAGACAGTCCACCGGGGAGCTGTTTTTT.

This clonotype is a singleton in its sample. The chain joins TRBV6-6 to TRBJ1-1, with D possibly matching TRBD1 (5 bases). This CDR3 comprises 13 residues. Trimming left V 7 bases short and J 3 bases short, with 12 bases between. Per the germline V gene, CDR1 is MNHNY and CDR2 is SVGAGI (reference sequence). CDR3 loop: CASKGARDTEAFF. CDR3 bases: TGTGCCAGCAAAGGGGCCAGGGACACTGAAGCTTTCTTT.

V is TRBV4-1 and J is TRBJ1-1, with D maybe TRBD1 (5 bases). V was pared by 6 bases and J by 3 bases, with 14 bases between. CDR3 length equals 14 residues. Germline CDR1 MGHRA, CDR2 YSYEKL. The CDR3 loop reads CASRSRVLDTEAFF. CDR3 coding DNA: TGCGCCAGCAGGTCCAGGGTATTGGACACTGAAGCTTTCTTT.

This clonotype has more than one count but fewer than ten. The CDR3 spells CASSFTGMGNQPQHF. Here the CDR3 DNA reads TGCGCCAGCAGCTTTACAGGGATGGGCAATCAGCCCCAGCATTTT. The chain links TRBV5-1 to TRBJ1-5, with D perhaps TRBD1 (6 bases). The germline CDR1 and CDR2 sequences are SGHRS and YFSETQ. CDR3 size: 15 residues. V gave up 2 bases and J gave up 2 bases, with 11 bases separating them.

The J gene is TRBJ2-1, the V gene TRBV12-3 or TRBV12-4; tentative D call: TRBD2 (7 bases). The CDR3 loop spans 14 amino acids. Trimming pared 3 bases from V and 7 bases from J, leaving 13 bases between. This CDR3 is CASSLGGALNEQFF. The CDR3 DNA sequence: TGTGCCAGCAGTTTGGGGGGGGCCCTGAATGAGCAGTTCTTC.

This clonotype turned up a few times. The chain has TRBV6-5 and TRBJ1-5, with D possibly being TRBD1 (5 bases). The V end lost 6 bases, the J end lost 1 base, and 10 bases lay between the germline ends. Germline CDR1 reads MNHEY; CDR2 reads SVGAGI. CDR3 length equals 14 residues. The CDR3 loop is CASRNGGSNQPQHF. The CDR3, as DNA: TGTGCCAGCAGGAACGGGGGGAGCAATCAGCCCCAGCATTTT.

This clonotype was detected only once. At one boundary the junction diverges from the germline segment, which might be a read error. The V call is TRBV4-1, the J call TRBJ2-7; no clear D gene. The CDR3 covers 14 residues. The germline V gene has CDR1 MGHRA and CDR2 YSYEKL. The CDR3 sequence: CATSPFLTSYEQYF. The DNA of the CDR3 is TGCGCCACCAGCCCCTTCCTGACCTCCTACGAGCAGTACTTC.

This clonotype was recorded a few times. This chain connects TRBV9 to TRBJ2-2; the D call may be TRBD1 or TRBD2 (6 bases each). V shed 7 bases and J shed 7 bases, with 11 bases lying between them. CDR3 size: 12 residues. Germline CDR1 is SGDLS and CDR2 is YYNGEE. The CDR3 sequence is CASSGAGGELFF. CDR3 in DNA: TGTGCCAGCTCGGGGGCAGGCGGGGAGCTGTTTTTT. The whole variable domain, remainder taken from reference TRBV9 and TRBJ2-2, is DSGVTQTPKHLITATGQRVTLRCSPRSGDLSVYWYQQSLDQGLQFLIQYYNGEERAKGNILERFSAQQFPDLHSELNLSSLELGDSALYFCASSGAGGELFFGEGSRLTVL.

This clonotype was recorded a few times. CDR3 coding DNA: TGTGCCAGCAGCACACTGAACAATGAGCAGTTCTTC. Encoded protein: CASSTLNNEQFF. The chain joins TRBV9 to TRBJ2-1, with no clear D. In germline, CDR1 is SGDLS, CDR2 YYNGEE. Deletions cut 4 bases from V and 5 bases from J, with 7 bases between. This CDR3 comprises 12 residues.

The chain carries TRBV21-1 and TRBJ2-7. TRBV21-1 is labeled a pseudogene. CDR3 length equals 9 residues. The CDR3 DNA follows: TGTGCCATCTCTTACGAGCAGTACGTC. Its translation: CAISYEQYV.

This clonotype was counted between two and nine times. The chain couples TRBV29-1 to TRBJ1-2; D is unclear. CDR3 length equals 12 residues. The germline gives CDR1 SQVTM, CDR2 ANQGSEA. V lost 1 base and J lost 3, with 6 bases in between. CDR3 DNA: TGCAGCGTTGAAGGGGATTACTATGGCTACACCTTC. Translation: CSVEGDYYGYTF. The whole variable domain, filled in from reference TRBV29-1 and TRBJ1-2, reads SAVISQKPSRDICQRGTSLTIQCQVDSQVTMMFWYRQQPGQSLTLIATANQGSEATYESGFVIDKFPISRPNLTFSTLTVSNMSPEDSSIYLCSVEGDYYGYTFGSGTRLTVV.

The chain joins TRBV27 to TRBJ2-5, with TRBD1 matching over 9 bases. With V trimmed by 3 bases and J by 5 bases, 10 bases remained unmatched. This CDR3 contains 16 residues. Germline loops: CDR1 MNHEY, CDR2 SMNVEV (reference sequence). CDR3 sequence reads: CASSFGTGGELETQYF. As DNA, the CDR3 is TGTGCCAGCAGTTTTGGAACAGGGGGCGAGCTGGAGACCCAGTACTTC.

This clonotype was observed a few times. The CDR3 region has the DNA TGTGCCAGCAGCTTATGGGACAGCAATCAGCCCCAGCATTTT. Amino acids: CASSLWDSNQPQHF. The rearrangement links TRBV7-9 to TRBJ1-5, with TRBD1 as a possible D gene (5 bases). V was cut by 2 bases and J by 1 base, with 6 bases left in between. The germline CDR1 and CDR2 sequences are SEHNR and FQNEAQ (reference sequence). The CDR3 spans 14 residues.

The chain couples TRBV5-1 to TRBJ2-7; D possibly uses TRBD1 or TRBD2 (5 bases each). The CDR3 consists of 15 residues. Looked up from germline, CDR1 is SGHRS and CDR2 is YFSETQ. The CDR3 protein is CASSIGAGPSNEQYV. CDR3 nucleotides: TGCGCCAGCAGCATCGGGGCCGGGCCCTCCAACGAGCAGTACGTC.

This clonotype has more than one count but fewer than ten. The J gene is TRBJ1-6, the V gene TRBV20-1, with 8 nucleotides matching TRBD1. Looked up from germline, CDR1 is DFQATT and CDR2 is SNEGSKA (reference sequence). Trimming at V came to 0 bases and at J to 1 base, leaving 11 bases not matched to a gene. The CDR3 length is 19 residues. The CDR3 spells CSARDSGTGSFSYNSPLHF. The CDR3, as DNA: TGCAGTGCTAGAGATTCAGGGACAGGTTCTTTTTCCTATAATTCACCCCTCCACTTT.

The V gene is TRBV9, the J gene TRBJ2-7; D ambiguous. The germline V and J ends were trimmed by 4 bases and 5 bases, with 13 bases remaining between them. The CDR3 totals 13 residues. CDR1 and CDR2 (germline): SGDLS, YYNGEE. The CDR3 DNA sequence: TGTGCCAGCAGCCTCAAGTTGTGGGACGAGCAGTACGTC. Protein sequence: CASSLKLWDEQYV.

This clonotype was picked up a small number of times. This sequence joins TRBV24-1 and TRBJ2-1, with D possibly being TRBD2 (5 bases). V was pared by 5 bases and J by 1 base, with 14 bases between. In germline, CDR1 is KGHDR, CDR2 SFDVKD. The CDR3 spans 16 residues. The CDR3 DNA is TGTGCCACCAGTGGCGGGCACTTTACTTCCTACAATGAGCAGTTCTTC. This codes for CATSGGHFTSYNEQFF.

The chain carries TRBV2 and TRBJ1-1; D uncertain. Germline CDR1 is SNHLY and CDR2 is FYNNEI. The CDR3 length is 14 residues. The V end was cut by 4 bases, the J end by 1 base, with 10 bases between. The CDR3 nucleotides are TGTGCCAGCAGTGTGGTATCGGAGAACACTGAAGCTTTCTTT. This encodes CASSVVSENTEAFF. The whole variable domain, remainder taken from reference TRBV2 and TRBJ1-1, is EPEVTQTPSHQVTQMGQEVILRCVPISNHLYFYWYRQILGQKVEFLVSFYNNEISEKSEIFDDQFSVERPDGSNFTLKIRSTKLEDSAMYFCASSVVSENTEAFFGQGTRLTVV.

The chain is built from TRBV12-3 or TRBV12-4 and TRBJ1-5; 7 positions match TRBD1. After removal of 6 bases from V and 6 bases from J, the junction contained 8 bases not matched to a gene. The CDR3 is 14 amino acids. The CDR3 is CASSSPDRVQPQHF. CDR3 in DNA: TGTGCCAGCAGCAGCCCCGACAGGGTTCAGCCCCAGCATTTT.

This clonotype was detected only a few times. The chain has TRBV10-3 and TRBJ2-7; weak D call: TRBD1 (6 bases). CDR1 and CDR2 from the germline V gene are ENHRY and SYGVKD. There are 13 residues in the CDR3. V lost 3 bases, J lost 2 bases, and 8 bases lay in between. The CDR3 sequence: CAISEDRTYEQYF. The CDR3 region has the DNA TGTGCCATCAGTGAAGACAGGACCTACGAGCAGTACTTC.

This clonotype was observed a few times. The rearrangement joins TRBV5-5 to TRBJ1-5; TRBD1 matches at 11 bases. The CDR3 has 16 residues. Germline V gene data show CDR1 as SGHKS and CDR2 as YYEKEE (reference sequence). The junction had 4 bases not matched to a gene; V was cut back by 0 bases and J by 5 bases. The chain's CDR3 is CASSLAGDRGDQPQHF. For the CDR3, the DNA is TGTGCCAGCAGCTTGGCCGGGGACAGGGGGGATCAGCCCCAGCATTTT.

This clonotype was observed a few times. The V gene is TRBV18, the J gene TRBJ1-5; 9 nucleotides agree with TRBD1. The CDR3 has 16 amino acids. V shed 2 bases, J shed 7 bases, and the junction held 9 bases outside the gene matches. Germline-derived CDR1 and CDR2 are KGHSH and LQKENI. CDR3 bases: TGTGCCAGCTCACCAAACAGGGGGCTTAACCCCCAGCCCCAGCATTTT. It specifies CASSPNRGLNPQPQHF.

The chain employs TRBV9 and TRBJ1-1; maybe TRBD1 (5 bases). CDR3 length equals 14 residues. Germline V gives CDR1 SGDLS, CDR2 YYNGEE. With 4 bases removed from V and 2 bases from J, the gap between germline ends came to 12 bases. CDR3 in DNA: TGTGCCAGCAGCCCAGACAGTCAAAACACTGAAGCTTTCTTT. It translates to CASSPDSQNTEAFF.

For the CDR3, the DNA is TGCAGTGCCCGGCCTTACGAGTATGGCTACACCTTC. It codes for CSARPYEYGYTF. This chain links TRBV20-1 with TRBJ1-2; D unclear. Germline V gene data show CDR1 as DFQATT and CDR2 as SNEGSKA (reference sequence). V dropped 6 bases and J dropped 5 bases, with 13 bases sitting between them. The CDR3 covers 12 residues.

The rearrangement uses TRBV7-9 and TRBJ1-4; D unresolved. This CDR3 is 14 amino acids long. Germline V gene sequence: CDR1 SEHNR, CDR2 FQNEAQ (reference sequence). Trimming shortened V by 4 bases and J by 5 bases, and 11 bases separated the two germline ends. The CDR3 coding sequence is TGTGCCAGCAGCTCCGACTTGGGGAATGAAAAACTGTTTTTT. Translating gives CASSSDLGNEKLFF. Based on the CDR3 plus reference TRBV7-9 and TRBJ1-4, the full variable domain is DTGVSQNPRHKITKRGQNVTFRCDPISEHNRLYWYRQTLGQGPEFLTYFQNEAQLEKSRLLSDRFSAERPKGSFSTLEIQRTEQGDSAMYLCASSSDLGNEKLFFGSGTQLSVL.

V gene TRBV4-1 combines with J gene TRBJ1-5; possibly TRBD1 for D (5 bases). From germline, CDR1 is MGHRA and CDR2 YSYEKL. There are 13 residues in the CDR3. V was cut by 1 base and J by 7 bases, with 8 bases left in between. The chain's CDR3 is CASSQAGAQPQHF. The CDR3 DNA is TGCGCCAGCAGCCAAGCTGGGGCGCAGCCCCAGCATTTT.

This sequence joins TRBV20-1 and TRBJ1-2, with D perhaps matching TRBD1 (6 bases). CDR3 length: 13 residues. CDR1 and CDR2 (germline): DFQATT, SNEGSKA (reference sequence). Written as DNA, the CDR3 is TGCACCCTAAGGACAGCCTCTAACTATGGCTACACCTTC. The encoded protein is CTLRTASNYGYTF.